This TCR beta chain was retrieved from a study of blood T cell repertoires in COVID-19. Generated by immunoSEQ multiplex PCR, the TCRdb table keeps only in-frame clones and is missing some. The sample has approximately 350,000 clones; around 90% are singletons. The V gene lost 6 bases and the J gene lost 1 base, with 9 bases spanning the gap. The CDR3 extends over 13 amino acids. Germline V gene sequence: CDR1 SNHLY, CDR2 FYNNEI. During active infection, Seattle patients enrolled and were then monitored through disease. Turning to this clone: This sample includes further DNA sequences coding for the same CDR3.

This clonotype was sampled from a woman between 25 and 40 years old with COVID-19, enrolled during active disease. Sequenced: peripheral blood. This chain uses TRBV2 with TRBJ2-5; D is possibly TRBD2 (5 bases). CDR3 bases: TGTGCCAGCAGGCTGGGAGCCCAAGAGACCCAGTACTTC. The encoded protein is CASRLGAQETQYF.